The rows below give T cell receptor beta chains drawn from one sample of a study of blood T cell repertoires in COVID-19. The table came from immunoSEQ multiplex PCR; TCRdb's copy has only in-frame clones and leaves some out. The sample has about 85,000 clones; around 88% are singletons. Sequencing was carried out using peripheral blood. Receptor source: a woman of 80 years or more with acute or convalescent COVID-19. Both conserved end residues are part of each CDR3. The D gene is left open where the match is weak. The size of a clone is reported for some rows only, either as once, few or many, or as a class for expanded clones.

v_call	clone_size	d_call	j_call	cdr3_aa	cdr3_nt
TRBV7-7	-	TRBD2	TRBJ2-3	CASSFGTSGTDTQYF	TGTGCTAGCAGCTTTGGGACTAGCGGCACAGATACGCAGTATTTT
TRBV18	-	-	TRBJ1-1	CASSSNRDGNTEAFF	TGTGCCAGCTCATCGAACAGGGATGGGAATACTGAAGCTTTCTTT
TRBV7-3	-	-	TRBJ2-1	CASSLAGKNEQFF	TGTGCCAGCAGCTTAGCGGGAAAAAATGAGCAGTTCTTC
TRBV15	-	TRBD2	TRBJ2-7	CATSRGAAGMDEQYF	TGTGCCACCAGCAGAGGAGCAGCGGGGATGGACGAGCAGTACTTC
TRBV7-9	-	TRBD1	TRBJ2-4	CASSGTGGGVAKNIQYF	TGTGCCAGCAGCGGGACAGGGGGAGGAGTAGCCAAAAACATTCAGTACTTC
TRBV30	-	TRBD2	TRBJ2-7	CAWSPGLAGITYEQYF	TGTGCCTGGAGTCCTGGACTAGCGGGGATTACCTACGAGCAGTACTTC
TRBV7-2	-	TRBD2	TRBJ2-1	CASSLAYGRSYNEQFF	TGTGCCAGCAGCTTGGCATACGGGAGGTCCTACAATGAGCAGTTCTTC
TRBV5-8	-	TRBD1	TRBJ1-3	CASSSSDRGRPSGNTIYF	TGTGCCAGCAGCTCTTCGGACAGGGGCCGGCCATCAGGAAACACCATATATTTT
TRBV4-1	-	-	TRBJ1-1	CASSPAGLLEEAFF	TGCGCCAGCAGCCCCGCCGGCCTCCTGGAGGAAGCTTTCTTT
TRBV2	-	-	TRBJ2-3	CASSDQGFGTDTQYF	TGTGCCAGCAGTGATCAGGGTTTTGGCACAGATACGCAGTATTTT
TRBV5-1	-	TRBD1	TRBJ2-7	CASSLGTGGSEQYF	TGCGCCAGCAGCTTGGGGACAGGAGGAAGCGAGCAGTACTTC
TRBV2	-	-	TRBJ1-5	CASSVSPSGFNQPQHF	TGTGCCAGCAGTGTAAGCCCCTCGGGTTTCAATCAGCCCCAGCATTTT
TRBV7-2	-	-	TRBJ2-3	CASSLQVLDTQYF	TGTGCCAGCAGCTTACAGGTTTTAGATACGCAGTATTTT
TRBV2	-	-	TRBJ2-2	CASSVLSVTNTGELFF	TGTGCCAGCAGTGTACTCAGCGTCACGAACACCGGGGAGCTGTTTTTT
TRBV5-1	-	TRBD1	TRBJ1-1	CASSQRTGVNTEAFF	TGCGCCAGCAGCCAAAGGACAGGGGTTAACACTGAAGCTTTCTTT
TRBV6-5	-	TRBD1	TRBJ1-6	CASSQTGASSPLHF	TGTGCCAGCAGTCAGACAGGGGCAAGTTCACCCCTCCACTTT
TRBV7-2	-	TRBD1	TRBJ1-2	CASSSGQGANYGYTF	TGTGCCAGCAGCTCGGGACAGGGAGCTAACTATGGCTACACCTTC
TRBV3-1/TRBV3-2	-	-	TRBJ1-1	CASSRTGTTEAFF	TGTGCCAGCAGCCGTACAGGGACCACTGAAGCTTTCTTT
TRBV10-3	-	-	TRBJ2-3	CAISESTGTTDTQYF	TGTGCCATCAGTGAGTCCACAGGGACCACAGATACGCAGTATTTT
TRBV4-1	-	TRBD1	TRBJ2-7	CASSHPHLGQGAYEQYF	TGCGCCAGCAGCCACCCCCATCTGGGCCAGGGGGCCTACGAGCAGTACTTC
TRBV3-1/TRBV3-2	-	TRBD1	TRBJ1-1	CASSRDRVGTEAFF	TGTGCCAGCAGCCGGGACAGGGTGGGAACTGAAGCTTTCTTT
TRBV19	-	-	TRBJ2-1	CASSTSGGGRGEQFF	TGTGCCAGTAGTACTAGCGGAGGGGGGAGGGGTGAGCAGTTCTTC
TRBV19	-	TRBD1	TRBJ2-5	CASSMRTGAKETQYF	TGTGCCAGTAGTATGAGGACAGGGGCAAAAGAGACCCAGTACTTC
TRBV19	-	-	TRBJ1-5	CASSITGLLQPQHF	TGTGCCAGTAGTATTACAGGGTTGCTTCAGCCCCAGCATTTT
TRBV7-2	-	TRBD1	TRBJ1-5	CASSLKTGVDQPQHF	TGTGCCAGCAGCTTAAAGACAGGGGTAGATCAGCCCCAGCATTTT
TRBV9	-	-	TRBJ1-2	CASSYTPGLTYGYTF	TGTGCCAGCAGCTATACCCCAGGGTTAACCTATGGCTACACCTTC
TRBV30	-	TRBD1	TRBJ2-3	CAWSDGQGPDTQYF	TGTGCCTGGAGCGACGGACAGGGCCCAGATACGCAGTATTTT
TRBV7-9	-	-	TRBJ2-3	CASSRRGNSDTQYF	TGTGCCAGCAGCCGTCGAGGGAATTCGGATACGCAGTATTTT
TRBV7-2	once	TRBD2	TRBJ2-2	CASSLARSGSGGRGELFF	TGTGCCAGCAGCTTAGCTCGGTCTGGCAGCGGGGGTAGGGGGGAGCTGTTTTTT
TRBV19	-	TRBD1	TRBJ1-2	CASSMGDRAPSSGYTF	TGTGCCAGTAGTATGGGGGACAGAGCCCCTAGTAGTGGCTACACCTTC